The clone carrying this T cell receptor (beta chain) was seen a few times. These data are taken from a study of blood T cell repertoires in COVID-19. Repertoires were generated with immunoSEQ multiplex PCR, while TCRdb's copy carries only in-frame clones and drops some. The sample includes 150,000 to 170,000 clones, approximately 85% of them seen just once. The CDR3 covers 13 residues. Trimming pared 4 bases from V and 4 bases from J, leaving 11 bases between. Germline V lookup: CDR1 SGHRS, CDR2 YFSETQ. The source of this sequence is a man between 60 and 75 years old with COVID-19, enrolled during active disease. This chain links TRBV5-1 with TRBJ2-5; weak D call: TRBD2 (5 bases). The specimen was peripheral blood. The CDR3 is CASSGLTRETQYF. The CDR3 region has the DNA TGCGCCAGCAGCGGACTGACGAGAGAGACCCAGTACTTC.